In this sample, the clone carrying this T cell receptor beta chain turned up a few times. Its antigen is unknown. The sample comes from a study of beta chain features in type 1 diabetes. Expressed TCRB transcripts were sequenced, since all the RNA that had been isolated was reverse transcribed. TCRdb's table, derived via immunoSEQ multiplex PCR, lists solely in-frame clones and lacks some. The sample carries 970,000 or so clones, roughly 15% recorded once. Germline V CDR1 and CDR2: SGHRS, YFSETQ. The ends were cut back, 0 bases at V and 1 base at J, with 10 bases in the middle. The CDR3 contains 16 residues. Findings of the study overall: These data did not resolve whether HLA type affects TCRB rearrangement. Any PCR bias toward short templates would affect both groups alike.

Sequencing was performed on naive CD4+ T cells from blood. The chain employs TRBV5-1 and TRBJ2-2; D unclear. The sequence came from a woman younger than 35 in good health. CDR3 in DNA: TGCGCCAGCAGCTTGGCGTCGTCCGGGAACACCGGGGAGCTGTTTTTT. The encoded protein is CASSLASSGNTGELFF.